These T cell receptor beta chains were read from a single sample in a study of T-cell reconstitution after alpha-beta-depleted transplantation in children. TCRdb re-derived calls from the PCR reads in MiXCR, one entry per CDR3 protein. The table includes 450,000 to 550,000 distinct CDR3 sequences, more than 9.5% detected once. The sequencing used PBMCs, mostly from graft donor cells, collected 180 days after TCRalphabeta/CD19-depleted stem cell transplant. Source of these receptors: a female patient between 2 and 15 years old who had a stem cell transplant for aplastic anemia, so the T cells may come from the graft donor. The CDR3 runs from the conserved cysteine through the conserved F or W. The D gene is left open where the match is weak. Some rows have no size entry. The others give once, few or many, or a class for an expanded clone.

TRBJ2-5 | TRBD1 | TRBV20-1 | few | CSARGDRVGETQYF | TGCAGTGCTAGAGGGGACAGGGTTGGTGAGACCCAGTACTTC
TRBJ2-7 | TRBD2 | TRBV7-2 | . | CASSLDGGRDAEQYF | TGTGCCAGCAGCTTAGATGGCGGGAGGGATGCCGAGCAGTACTTC
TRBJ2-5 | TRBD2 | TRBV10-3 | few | CAISDSSGGLKTQYF | TGTGCCATCAGTGATTCCAGCGGGGGGCTGAAGACCCAGTACTTC
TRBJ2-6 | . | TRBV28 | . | CASRTEGAGANVLTF | TGTGCCAGCAGGACGGAGGGGGCTGGGGCCAACGTCCTGACTTTC
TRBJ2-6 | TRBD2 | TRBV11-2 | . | CASSSRTSMGGANVLTF | TGTGCCAGCAGCTCTAGGACTAGCATGGGTGGGGCCAACGTCCTGACTTTC
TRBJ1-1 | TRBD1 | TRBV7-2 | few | CASSRQGSLTEAFF | TGTGCCAGCAGCCGACAGGGCAGTTTAACTGAAGCTTTCTTT
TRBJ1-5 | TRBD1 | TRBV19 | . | CASSIGDRVGNQPQHF | TGTGCCAGTAGTATAGGGGACAGGGTTGGCAATCAGCCCCAGCATTTT
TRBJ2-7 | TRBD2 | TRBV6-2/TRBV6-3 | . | CASSQLAYYEQYF | TGTGCCAGCAGCCAACTAGCGTACTACGAGCAGTACTTC
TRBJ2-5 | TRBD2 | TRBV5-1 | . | CASSWLAGEAETQYF | TGCGCCAGCAGTTGGCTAGCGGGAGAGGCAGAGACCCAGTACTTC
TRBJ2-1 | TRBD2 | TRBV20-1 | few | CSARGTSREGYNEQFF | TGCAGTGCTAGAGGGACTAGCCGGGAGGGATACAATGAGCAGTTCTTC
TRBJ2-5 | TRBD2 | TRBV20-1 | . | CSARDRASGTSLETQYF | TGCAGTGCTAGAGATCGGGCTTCCGGGACTAGCTTAGAGACCCAGTACTTC
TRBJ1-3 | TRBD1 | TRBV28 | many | CASRRQGGGNTIYF | TGTGCCAGCAGGAGACAGGGCGGAGGAAACACCATATATTTT
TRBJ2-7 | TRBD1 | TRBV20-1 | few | CSALEGQGAYEQYF | TGCAGTGCTTTGGAGGGACAGGGGGCTTACGAGCAGTACTTC
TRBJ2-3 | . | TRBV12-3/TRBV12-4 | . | CASLKLTRWGNTQYF | TGTGCCAGCTTAAAACTGACTAGATGGGGAAATACGCAGTATTTT
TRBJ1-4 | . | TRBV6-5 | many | CASSYYGGRATNEKLFF | TGTGCCAGCAGTTACTATGGGGGAAGGGCCACTAATGAAAAACTGTTTTTT
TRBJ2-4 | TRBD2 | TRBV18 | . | CASSPGGDIQYF | TGTGCCAGCTCACCGGGGGGGGACATTCAGTACTTC